This T cell receptor beta chain was recorded in a study of PD-1 blockade in classical Hodgkin lymphoma (dated by TCRdb to the early 2020s). With respect to the entire study: Nivolumab dosing was 3 mg/kg intravenously every 2 weeks, continuing until either disease progression or unacceptable toxicity. The study used TCR beta sequencing and CyTOF to define a peripheral blood immune signature of response to PD-1 blockade in classical Hodgkin lymphoma. Results and caveats for the whole study, not just this receptor: Newly diagnosed patients were reported to have lower baseline TCR diversity than healthy donors, and relapsed/refractory patients were reported to have lower baseline TCR diversity still. The study was restricted to a single clinical trial cohort, and the causes of repertoire differences, possibly disease activity or prior therapy, were left undefined. Trial patients achieving complete response had baseline diversity similar to newly diagnosed patients, whereas partial responders and progressors had significantly lower diversity. CD4+ but not CD8+ TCR diversity rose significantly by C4D1 (p=0.0027 vs p=0.16), most apparent in complete responders (p=0.02). Lower diversity was seen in patients whose nivolumab began less than 1 year after ASCT, and these patients were left out of later analyses so that immune reconstitution would not confound the results.

Genomic DNA was extracted with the Qiagen DNeasy kit from unsorted PBMCs and from negatively selected CD4+ and CD8+ fractions. Using primers that anneal to V and J segments, immunoSEQ multiplex PCR amplified the TCR beta CDR3 regions. A synthetic immune receptor repertoire was used to minimize amplification bias, and any remaining bias was removed computationally after sequencing. The study's own analysis went as follows. Custom Python scripts were used to quantify repertoire diversity as the Shannon entropy index. Unsorted, CD4+ and CD8+ repertoires were examined separately, except in combined analyses, for which CD4+ and CD8+ sequences were merged in silico. Clonal expansion was defined as at least a 2-fold frequency increase after treatment relative to C1D1, with a pseudocount of 0.5 for undetected baseline clones. Singleton clones were defined as clones with 0 or 1 copy at C1D1, and non-singleton clones were defined as clones with 2 or more copies. Clones expanded in unsorted samples were assigned a CD4+, CD8+ or unknown annotation through matching of protein sequences in sorted samples from the same patient. Wilcoxon tests were applied to paired samples to test diversity changes from C1D1 to C4D1. TCRdb took over this immuneACCESS table, retaining in-frame rearrangements with V and J assigned. Such tables are incomplete; in checked studies, under half of the missing clones stem from an unresolved V gene, and the remainder is unexplained. V and J calls and clone size are as listed in that table; D and trimming were resolved from the DNA. This sample has approximately 5,000 clones in its table, and approximately 72% of those were observed once. Around 66% of the sample is taken by the ten largest.

The time point label corresponds to: cycle 2 day 1 (C2D1) of nivolumab. Every trial patient had relapsed after autologous stem cell transplantation, and cohorts A, B and C differed in prior brentuximab vedotin exposure. The trial cohort was composed of some 57 patients with relapsed/refractory classical Hodgkin lymphoma, for whom complete response, partial response or progressive disease was recorded as best overall response. Single-agent nivolumab was administered to trial patients in the multi-cohort phase II CheckMate 205 trial. An independent review committee assessed best overall response using the 2007 International Working Group response criteria. Trial PBMCs were obtained immediately prior to nivolumab initiation (C1D1) and on therapy at cycle 2 day 1 and cycle 4 day 1. After peripheral blood was drawn into 8 mL Vacutainer Cell Preparation Tubes, PBMCs were isolated by centrifugation and then cryopreserved.

Note on this clone: Its antigen is unknown. No quality values exist for individual bases; no much larger clone is one base distant.

The starting material was peripheral blood mononuclear cells (PBMCs), obtained before the second cycle of nivolumab. The receptor was derived from a human donor with classical Hodgkin lymphoma.

The CDR3 region has the sequence CASSPAQGVYYEQYF. Read as DNA, the sequence is TGCGCCAGCAGCCCGGCCCAGGGCGTCTACTACGAGCAGTACTTC. This chain joins TRBV5-1 to TRBJ2-7; the D gene is perhaps TRBD1, from 5 matching bases. The junction carries 17 bases between V and J, which are trimmed by 4 bases and 3 bases respectively. CDR1 and CDR2 are read off the germline V gene as SGHRS and YFSETQ. From the cysteine through the phenylalanine, the CDR3 covers 15 amino acids. CDR3 DNA is the only sequence kept; it has 45 bases, read in frame from the first base.